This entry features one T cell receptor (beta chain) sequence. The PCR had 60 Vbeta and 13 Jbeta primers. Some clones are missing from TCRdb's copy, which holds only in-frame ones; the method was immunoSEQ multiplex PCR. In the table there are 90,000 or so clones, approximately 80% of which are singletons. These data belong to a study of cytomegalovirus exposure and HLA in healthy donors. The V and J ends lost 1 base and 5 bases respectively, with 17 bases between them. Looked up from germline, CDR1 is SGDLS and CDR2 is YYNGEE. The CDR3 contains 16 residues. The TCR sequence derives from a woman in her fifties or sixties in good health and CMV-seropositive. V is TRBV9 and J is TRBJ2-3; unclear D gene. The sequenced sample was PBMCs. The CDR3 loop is CASSVKQLPPGDTQYF. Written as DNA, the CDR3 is TGTGCCAGCAGCGTAAAACAGCTCCCCCCTGGAGATACGCAGTATTTT.